A single TCR beta chain is shown here with its context. One Seattle source followed patients from active infection through their disease course. This sample is part of a study of blood T cell repertoires in COVID-19. Study-level background: Sites across the United States, Italy and Spain contributed samples from acute and convalescent COVID-19. The analysed material was cDNA or gDNA that came from T cells, B-cell-depleted T cells, or PBMCs.

In the source study's methods: Counts of nucleated cells, estimated from reference gene primer amplification, were obtained. Method: immunoSEQ multiplex PCR; TCRdb's copy keeps in-frame clones and lacks some. That table supplies the V and J calls and clone size; D and trimming were determined from the DNA. The data contain roughly 160,000 clones, about four fifths of them singletons. The origin of this receptor is a woman aged 55-75 years with COVID-19, enrolled during active disease. What was sequenced was peripheral blood.

CDR3 amino acids: CASSLGGKGARETQYF. In DNA form, the CDR3 reads TGTGCCAGCAGCTTAGGAGGGAAGGGGGCGAGGGAGACCCAGTACTTC. The chain combines TRBV7-6 with TRBJ2-5, with TRBD1 matching 7 bases. There are 16 residues in the CDR3. After removal of 1 base from V and 5 bases from J, the junction contained 10 bases not matched to a gene. Germline V gene sequence: CDR1 SGHVS, CDR2 FNYEAQ.